This is a list of T cell receptor beta chains from one sample in a study of Graves' ophthalmopathy and Graves' hyperthyroidism. A single record per CDR3 protein comes from TCRdb applying MiXCR to the multiplex PCR reads. This sample has 500,000 to 800,000 distinct CDR3 sequences, with about two fifths found just once. The sequencing sample was made of peripheral blood. The receptors derive from an adult man with Graves' ophthalmopathy. Each CDR3 is given with its conserved first and last residue. D genes are given only for firm matches. The size field is filled for only some rows; it gives once, few, many or a size class.

j_call,d_call,v_call,clone_size,cdr3_nt,cdr3_aa
TRBJ2-2,.,TRBV12-3/TRBV12-4,.,TGTGCCAGCAGTTTTTGGCTGGAGGGGACCACCGGGGAGCTGTTTTTT,CASSFWLEGTTGELFF
TRBJ1-6,.,TRBV2,many,TGTGCCAGCAGGGAACGACGGATCCTAAATTCACCCCTCCACTTT,CASRERRILNSPLHF
TRBJ2-1,.,TRBV15,.,TGTGCCACCAGCAGCCGACTCAACTCCTACAATGAGCAGTTCTTC,CATSSRLNSYNEQFF
TRBJ1-2,.,TRBV6-5,many,TGTGCCAGCAGTTACTCAAGGAGTCTCCGTTATGGCTACACCTTC,CASSYSRSLRYGYTF
TRBJ2-7,.,TRBV6-1,.,TGTGCTAGGAGGCAGGGAGCCTACGAGCAGTACTTC,CARRQGAYEQYF
TRBJ1-5,.,TRBV6-5,many,TGTGCCAGCAGTTACTCGAGGGGACGGAGCAATCAGCCCCAGCATTTT,CASSYSRGRSNQPQHF
TRBJ2-7,TRBD1,TRBV7-8,.,TGCGCCAGCAGCCAAGTGTCAGGGGGTTCCTACGAGCAGTACTTC,CASSQVSGGSYEQYF
TRBJ2-7,.,TRBV11-2,many,TGTGCCAGCAGACGCGAAGTACTTGGGTACGAGCAGTACTTC,CASRREVLGYEQYF
TRBJ1-5,.,TRBV6-2/TRBV6-3,few,TGTGCCAGCACCTCTAACACGTTCGGGGCCCAGCATTTT,CASTSNTFGAQHF
TRBJ2-5,TRBD1,TRBV29-1,.,TGCAGCGTTGAAGGACAGGGCGGGACCCAGTACTTC,CSVEGQGGTQYF
TRBJ2-5,TRBD1,TRBV7-6,many,TGTGCCAGCAGCTTACACTGGACAGGGAGGACAGAGACCCAGTACTTC,CASSLHWTGRTETQYF
TRBJ1-1,.,TRBV2,many,TGTGCCAGCAGTGAACAGGGGCTAAGGGGCACTGAAGCTTTCTTT,CASSEQGLRGTEAFF
TRBJ2-5,TRBD2,TRBV4-2,.,TGTGCCAGCAGCCATGTACTAGCGGGAGGAGGAGAGACCCAGTACTTC,CASSHVLAGGGETQYF
TRBJ1-5,.,TRBV27,many,TGTGCCAGCAGCACAGGGAACAATCAGCCCCAGCATTTT,CASSTGNNQPQHF
TRBJ1-5,.,TRBV6-5,many,TGTGCCAGCAGTTACTCGGTTGGGGTCGGTCAGCCCCAGCATTTT,CASSYSVGVGQPQHF
TRBJ2-7,TRBD2,TRBV7-2,.,TGTGCCAGCAGCTTAAGCGGGGGAACGGACGTCTACGAGCAGTACTTC,CASSLSGGTDVYEQYF
TRBJ2-7,.,TRBV13,.,TGTGCCAGCAGCTTAGGACTGGGGAACGGATACGAGCAGTACTTC,CASSLGLGNGYEQYF
TRBJ1-2,.,TRBV7-2,many,TGTGCCAGCAGCCCGTACGGCTCTTTAGGCTACACCTTC,CASSPYGSLGYTF
TRBJ1-3,TRBD1,TRBV9,many,TGTGCCAGCAGCGTAGGAGGGGGCGTCAGCTCTGGAAACACCATATATTTT,CASSVGGGVSSGNTIYF
TRBJ1-5,.,TRBV7-9,.,TGTGCCAGCAGCTTGGTCAGGCGCCTCGATAGCAATCAGCCCCAGCATTTT,CASSLVRRLDSNQPQHF